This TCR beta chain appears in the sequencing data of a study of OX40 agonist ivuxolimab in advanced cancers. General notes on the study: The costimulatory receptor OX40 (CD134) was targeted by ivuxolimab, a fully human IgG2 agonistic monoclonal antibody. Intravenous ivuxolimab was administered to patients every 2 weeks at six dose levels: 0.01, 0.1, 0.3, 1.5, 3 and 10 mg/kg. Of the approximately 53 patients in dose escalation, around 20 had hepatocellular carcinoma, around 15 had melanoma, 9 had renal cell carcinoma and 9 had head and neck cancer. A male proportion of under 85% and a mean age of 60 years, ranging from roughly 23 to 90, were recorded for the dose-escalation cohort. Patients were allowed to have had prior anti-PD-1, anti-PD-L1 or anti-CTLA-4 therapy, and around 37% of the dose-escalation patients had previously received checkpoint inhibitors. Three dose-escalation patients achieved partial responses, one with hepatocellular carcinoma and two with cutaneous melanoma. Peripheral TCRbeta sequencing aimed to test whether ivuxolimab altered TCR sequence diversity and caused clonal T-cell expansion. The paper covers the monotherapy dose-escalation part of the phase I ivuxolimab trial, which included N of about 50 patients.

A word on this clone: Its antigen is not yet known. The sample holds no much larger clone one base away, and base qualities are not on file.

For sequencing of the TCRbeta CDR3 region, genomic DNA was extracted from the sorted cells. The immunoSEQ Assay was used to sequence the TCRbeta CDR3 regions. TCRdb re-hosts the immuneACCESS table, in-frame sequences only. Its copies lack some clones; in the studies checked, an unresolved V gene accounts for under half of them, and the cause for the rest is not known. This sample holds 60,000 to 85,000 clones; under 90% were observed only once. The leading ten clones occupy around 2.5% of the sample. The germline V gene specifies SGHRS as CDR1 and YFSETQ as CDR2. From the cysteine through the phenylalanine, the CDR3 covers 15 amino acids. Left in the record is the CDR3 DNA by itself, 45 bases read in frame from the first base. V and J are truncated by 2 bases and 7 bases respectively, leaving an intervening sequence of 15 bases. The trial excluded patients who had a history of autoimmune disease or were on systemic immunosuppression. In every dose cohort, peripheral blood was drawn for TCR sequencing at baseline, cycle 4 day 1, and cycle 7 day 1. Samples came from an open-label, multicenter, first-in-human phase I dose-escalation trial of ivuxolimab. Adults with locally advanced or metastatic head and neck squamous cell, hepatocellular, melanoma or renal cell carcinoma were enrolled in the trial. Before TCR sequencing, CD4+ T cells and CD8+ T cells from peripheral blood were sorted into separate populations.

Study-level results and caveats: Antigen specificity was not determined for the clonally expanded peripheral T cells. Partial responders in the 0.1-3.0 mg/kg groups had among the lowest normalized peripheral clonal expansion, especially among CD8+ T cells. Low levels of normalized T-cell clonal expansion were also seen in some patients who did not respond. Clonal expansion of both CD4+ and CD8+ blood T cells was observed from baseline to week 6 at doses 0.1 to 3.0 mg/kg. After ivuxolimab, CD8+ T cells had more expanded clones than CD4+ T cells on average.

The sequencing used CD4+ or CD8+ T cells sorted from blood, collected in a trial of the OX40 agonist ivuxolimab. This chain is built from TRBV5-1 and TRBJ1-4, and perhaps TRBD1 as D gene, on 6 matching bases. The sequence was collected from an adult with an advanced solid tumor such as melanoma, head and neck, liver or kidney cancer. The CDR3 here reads CASSLGTDSAEKLFF. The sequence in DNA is TGCGCCAGCAGCTTAGGGACGGACAGCGCTGAAAAACTGTTTTTT.